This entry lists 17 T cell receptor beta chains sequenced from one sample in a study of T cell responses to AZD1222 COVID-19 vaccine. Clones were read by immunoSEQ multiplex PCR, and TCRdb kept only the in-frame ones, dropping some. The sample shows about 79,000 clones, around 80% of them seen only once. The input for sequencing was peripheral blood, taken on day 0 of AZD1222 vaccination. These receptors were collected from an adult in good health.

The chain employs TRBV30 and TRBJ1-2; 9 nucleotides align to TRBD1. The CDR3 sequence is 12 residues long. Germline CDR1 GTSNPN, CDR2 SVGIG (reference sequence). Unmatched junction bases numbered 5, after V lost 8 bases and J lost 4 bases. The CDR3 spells CAGRQGGYGYTF. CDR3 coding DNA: TGTGCCGGAAGACAGGGGGGCTATGGCTACACCTTC.

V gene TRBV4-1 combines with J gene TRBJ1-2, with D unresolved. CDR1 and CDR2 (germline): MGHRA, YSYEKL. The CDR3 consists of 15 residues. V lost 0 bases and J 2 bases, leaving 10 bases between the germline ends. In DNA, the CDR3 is TGCGCCAGCAGCCAAGATCTAGGCGGAAACTATGGCTACACCTTC. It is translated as CASSQDLGGNYGYTF.

CDR3 sequence: CASSVRTGGAGAFF. The DNA of the CDR3 is TGTGCCAGTAGTGTCCGGACAGGGGGCGCGGGGGCTTTCTTT. The chain recombines TRBV19 with TRBJ1-1; 11 nucleotides match TRBD1. This CDR3 is 14 amino acids long. Per germline, CDR1 LNHDA and CDR2 SQIVND (reference sequence). With V trimmed by 5 bases and J by 11 bases, 10 bases remained unmatched.

The chain's CDR3 is CASTPWTTNSYEQYF. The CDR3 bases are TGTGCCAGCACCCCCTGGACAACCAACTCCTACGAGCAGTACTTC. The chain employs TRBV2 and TRBJ2-7, with a weak D call TRBD1 (5 bases). Looked up from germline, CDR1 is SNHLY and CDR2 is FYNNEI. Trimming pared 7 bases from V and 0 bases from J, leaving 16 bases between. This CDR3 is 15 amino acids long.

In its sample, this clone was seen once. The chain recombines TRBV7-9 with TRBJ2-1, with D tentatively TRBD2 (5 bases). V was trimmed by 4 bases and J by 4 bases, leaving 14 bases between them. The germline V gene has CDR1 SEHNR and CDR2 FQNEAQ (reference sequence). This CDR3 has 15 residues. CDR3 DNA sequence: TGTGCCAGCAGCTCCCTCGGGAACTCTTACAATGAGCAGTTCTTC. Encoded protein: CASSSLGNSYNEQFF. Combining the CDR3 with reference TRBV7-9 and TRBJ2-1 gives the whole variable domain DTGVSQNPRHKITKRGQNVTFRCDPISEHNRLYWYRQTLGQGPEFLTYFQNEAQLEKSRLLSDRFSAERPKGSFSTLEIQRTEQGDSAMYLCASSSLGNSYNEQFFGPGTRLTVL.

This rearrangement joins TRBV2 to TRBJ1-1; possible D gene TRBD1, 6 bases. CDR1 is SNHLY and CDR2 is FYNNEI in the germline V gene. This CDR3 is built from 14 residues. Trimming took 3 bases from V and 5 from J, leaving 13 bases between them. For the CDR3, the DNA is TGTGCCAGCAGTGATCAGCGGGGGGCGACTGAAGCTTTCTTT. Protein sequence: CASSDQRGATEAFF.

The CDR3 DNA is TGTGCCAGCAGTAGTGGGACTAGCATGGGCGGTGAGCAGTTCTTC. Amino acids: CASSSGTSMGGEQFF. The gene calls are TRBV2 and TRBJ2-1, with 9 nucleotides matching TRBD2. CDR3 length equals 15 residues. V dropped 5 bases and J dropped 9; count of bases not matched to a gene: 11. Germline values: CDR1 SNHLY, CDR2 FYNNEI.

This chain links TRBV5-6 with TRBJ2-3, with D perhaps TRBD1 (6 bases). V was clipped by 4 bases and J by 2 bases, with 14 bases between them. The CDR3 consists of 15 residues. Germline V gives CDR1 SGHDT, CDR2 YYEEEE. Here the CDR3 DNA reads TGTGCCAGCAGCGATAAGGACAGCTTCACAGATACGCAGTATTTT. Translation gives CASSDKDSFTDTQYF. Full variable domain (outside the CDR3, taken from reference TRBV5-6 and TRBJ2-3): DAGVTQSPTHLIKTRGQQVTLRCSPKSGHDTVSWYQQALGQGPQFIFQYYEEEERQRGNFPDRFSGHQFPNYSSELNVNALLLGDSALYLCASSDKDSFTDTQYFGPGTRLTVL.

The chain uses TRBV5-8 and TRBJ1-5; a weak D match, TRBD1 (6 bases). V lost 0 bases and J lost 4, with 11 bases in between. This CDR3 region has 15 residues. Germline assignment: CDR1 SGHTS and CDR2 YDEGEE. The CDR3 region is CASSLGQVLNQPQHF. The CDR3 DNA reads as TGTGCCAGCAGCTTGGGACAGGTCCTAAATCAGCCCCAGCATTTT.

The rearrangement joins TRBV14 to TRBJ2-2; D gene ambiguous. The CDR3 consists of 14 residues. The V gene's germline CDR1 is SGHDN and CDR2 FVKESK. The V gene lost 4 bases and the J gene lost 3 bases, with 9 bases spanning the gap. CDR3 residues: CASSLRPYTGELFF. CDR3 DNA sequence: TGTGCCAGCAGCCTTCGTCCCTACACCGGGGAGCTGTTTTTT. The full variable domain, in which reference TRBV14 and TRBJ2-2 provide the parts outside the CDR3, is EAGVTQFPSHSVIEKGQTVTLRCDPISGHDNLYWYRRVMGKEIKFLLHFVKESKQDESGMPNNRFLAERTGGTYSTLKVQPAELEDSGVYFCASSLRPYTGELFFGEGSRLTVL.

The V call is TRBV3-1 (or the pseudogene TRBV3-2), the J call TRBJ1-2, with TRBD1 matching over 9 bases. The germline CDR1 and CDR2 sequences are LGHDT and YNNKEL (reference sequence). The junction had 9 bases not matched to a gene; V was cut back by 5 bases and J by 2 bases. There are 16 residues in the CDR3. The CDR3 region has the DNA TGTGCCAGCAGCAACCGGGACAGGGAGAGAAACTATGGCTACACCTTC. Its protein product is CASSNRDRERNYGYTF.

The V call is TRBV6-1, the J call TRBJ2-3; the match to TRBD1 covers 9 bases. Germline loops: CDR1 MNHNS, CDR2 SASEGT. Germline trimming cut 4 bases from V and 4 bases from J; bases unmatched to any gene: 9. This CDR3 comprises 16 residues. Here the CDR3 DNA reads TGTGCCAGCAGTGTCTCCGGGACAGGGAGAGCAGATACGCAGTATTTT. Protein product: CASSVSGTGRADTQYF.

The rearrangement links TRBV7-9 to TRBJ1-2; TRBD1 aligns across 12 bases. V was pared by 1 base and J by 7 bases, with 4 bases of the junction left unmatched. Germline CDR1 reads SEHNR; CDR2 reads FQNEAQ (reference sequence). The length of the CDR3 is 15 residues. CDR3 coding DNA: TGTGCCAGCAGCTTAGACGGGACAGGGGGCTCTGGCTACACCTTC. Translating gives CASSLDGTGGSGYTF.

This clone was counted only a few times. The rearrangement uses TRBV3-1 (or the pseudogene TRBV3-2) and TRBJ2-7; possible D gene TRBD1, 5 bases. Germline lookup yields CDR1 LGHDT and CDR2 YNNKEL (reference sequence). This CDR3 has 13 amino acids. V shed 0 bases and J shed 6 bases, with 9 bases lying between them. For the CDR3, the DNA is TGTGCCAGCAGCCAAGATACAAGGGGCGAGCAGTACTTC. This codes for CASSQDTRGEQYF.

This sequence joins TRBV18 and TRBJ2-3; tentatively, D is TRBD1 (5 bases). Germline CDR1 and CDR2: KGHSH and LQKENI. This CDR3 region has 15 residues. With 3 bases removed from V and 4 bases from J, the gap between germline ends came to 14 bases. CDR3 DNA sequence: TGTGCCAGCTCACCTAGACAGCTTAATTCAGATACGCAGTATTTT. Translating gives CASSPRQLNSDTQYF.

The chain's CDR3 is CASSLAGLKETQYF. The CDR3 nucleotides are TGTGCCAGCAGCTTAGCAGGCTTAAAAGAGACCCAGTACTTC. The chain carries TRBV11-1 and TRBJ2-5; D call uncertain. V was shortened by 0 bases and J by 3 bases, with 8 bases between the two germline ends. The CDR3 runs 14 residues. Germline lookup yields CDR1 SGHAT and CDR2 FQDESV (reference sequence).

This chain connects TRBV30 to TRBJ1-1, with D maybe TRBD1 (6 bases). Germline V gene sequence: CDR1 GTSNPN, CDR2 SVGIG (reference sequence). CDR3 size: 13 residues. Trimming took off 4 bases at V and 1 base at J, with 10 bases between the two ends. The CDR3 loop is CAWTKGGNTEAFF. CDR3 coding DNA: TGTGCCTGGACGAAAGGGGGGAACACTGAAGCTTTCTTT.